This T cell receptor beta chain is from a study of STAT5B mutations in CD4+ large granular lymphocyte leukemia. TCRdb's table, derived via immunoSEQ multiplex PCR, lists solely in-frame clones and lacks some. The table lists about 48,000 clones, about 70% of them singletons, with about 1.5% in the top ten. Turning to this clone: What it recognizes is unknown.

The CDR3 totals 11 residues. Germline values: CDR1 MDHEN, CDR2 SYDVKM. The germline V and J ends were trimmed by 8 bases and 11 bases, with 13 bases remaining between them. Study findings and constraints: TRBV06-family usage was enriched in top patient clones (8/27) versus controls (2/35). Without HLA matching, higher CD4+ than CD8+ T-LGLL clonality could reflect small sample size. Patient CD4-sorted repertoires stayed more clonal than healthy ones after leukemic-clone removal.

This receptor was obtained from a human donor in good health. The source material was CD4+ T cells from blood buffy coats. This sequence joins TRBV28 and TRBJ2-1, with D possibly being TRBD1 (5 bases). The CDR3 protein is CASGTRQKQFF. The CDR3 nucleotides are TGTGCCAGCGGTACCAGACAGAAGCAGTTCTTC. The variable domain in full, with the rest retrieved from reference TRBV28 and TRBJ2-1, is DVKVTQSSRYLVKRTGEKVFLECVQDMDHENMFWYRQDPGLGLRLIYFSYDVKMKEKGDIPEGYSVSREKKERFSLILESASTNQTSMYLCASGTRQKQFFGPGTRLTVL.